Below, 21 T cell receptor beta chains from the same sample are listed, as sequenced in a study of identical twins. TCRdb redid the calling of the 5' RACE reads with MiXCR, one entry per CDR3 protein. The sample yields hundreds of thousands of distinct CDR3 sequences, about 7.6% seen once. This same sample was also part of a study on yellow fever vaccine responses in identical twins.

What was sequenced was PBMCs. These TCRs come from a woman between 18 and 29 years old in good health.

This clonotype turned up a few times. CDR3 protein: CASSDTSANYHPYEQYF. The CDR3 bases are TGTGCCAGCAGTGATACTAGCGCTAACTACCACCCCTACGAGCAGTACTTC. The chain uses TRBV6-1 and TRBJ2-7, with TRBD2 matching 7 bases. Trimming took 3 bases from V and 2 from J; bases not matched to a gene: 13. CDR1 and CDR2 from the germline V gene are MNHNS and SASEGT. The CDR3 is made up of 17 amino acids.

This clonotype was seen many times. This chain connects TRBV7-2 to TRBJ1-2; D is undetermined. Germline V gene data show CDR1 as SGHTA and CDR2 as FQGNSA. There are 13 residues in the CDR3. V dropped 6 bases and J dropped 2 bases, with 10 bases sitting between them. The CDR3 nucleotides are TGTGCCAGCAGATCACGCCTAAACTATGGCTACACCTTC. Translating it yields CASRSRLNYGYTF.

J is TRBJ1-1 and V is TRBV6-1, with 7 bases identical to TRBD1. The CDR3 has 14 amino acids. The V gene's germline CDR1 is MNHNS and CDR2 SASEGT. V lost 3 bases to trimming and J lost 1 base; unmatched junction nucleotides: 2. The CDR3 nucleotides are TGTGCCAGCAGTGAGCCAGGGGGGAACACTGAAGCTTTCTTT. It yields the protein CASSEPGGNTEAFF.

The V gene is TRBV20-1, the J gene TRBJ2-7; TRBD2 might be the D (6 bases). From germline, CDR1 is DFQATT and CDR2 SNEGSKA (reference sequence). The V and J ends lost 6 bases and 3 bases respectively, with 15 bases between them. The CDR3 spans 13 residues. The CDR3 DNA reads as TGCAGTGCCGGCGGGAACTATTTCTACGAGCAGTACTTC. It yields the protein CSAGGNYFYEQYF.

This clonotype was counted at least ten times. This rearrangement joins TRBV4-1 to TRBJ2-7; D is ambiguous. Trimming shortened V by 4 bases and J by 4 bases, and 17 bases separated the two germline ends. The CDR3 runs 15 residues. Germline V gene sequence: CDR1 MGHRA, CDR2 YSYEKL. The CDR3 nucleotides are TGCGCCAGCAGCCCTCTCGGTTCTTCAACTTACGAGCAGTACTTC. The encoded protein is CASSPLGSSTYEQYF.

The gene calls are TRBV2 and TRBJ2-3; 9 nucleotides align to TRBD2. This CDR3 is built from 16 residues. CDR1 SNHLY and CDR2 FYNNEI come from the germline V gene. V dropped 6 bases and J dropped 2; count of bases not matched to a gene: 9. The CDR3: CASRGGLATHTDTQYF. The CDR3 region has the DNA TGTGCCAGCAGGGGAGGACTAGCGACTCACACAGATACGCAGTATTTT.

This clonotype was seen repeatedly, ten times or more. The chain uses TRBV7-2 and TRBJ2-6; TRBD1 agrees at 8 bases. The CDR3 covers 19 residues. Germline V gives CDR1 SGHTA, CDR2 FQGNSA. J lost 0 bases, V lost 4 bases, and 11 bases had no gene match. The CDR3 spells CASSYRTGPINSGANVLTF. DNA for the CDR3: TGTGCCAGCAGCTATCGGACAGGGCCTATAAACTCTGGGGCCAACGTCCTGACTTTC.

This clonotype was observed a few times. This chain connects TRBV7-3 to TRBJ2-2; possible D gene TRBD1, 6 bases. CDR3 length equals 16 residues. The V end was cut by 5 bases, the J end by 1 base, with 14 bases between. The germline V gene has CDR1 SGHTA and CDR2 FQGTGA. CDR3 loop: CASSLVLGGNTGELFF. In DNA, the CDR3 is TGTGCCAGCAGCCTGGTGTTAGGGGGGAACACCGGGGAGCTGTTTTTT.

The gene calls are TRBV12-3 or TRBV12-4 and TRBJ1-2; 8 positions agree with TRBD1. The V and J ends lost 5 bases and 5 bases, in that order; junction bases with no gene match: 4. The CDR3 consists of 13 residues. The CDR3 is CASSRNRGYGYTF. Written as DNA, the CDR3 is TGTGCCAGCAGTCGCAACAGGGGGTATGGCTACACCTTC.

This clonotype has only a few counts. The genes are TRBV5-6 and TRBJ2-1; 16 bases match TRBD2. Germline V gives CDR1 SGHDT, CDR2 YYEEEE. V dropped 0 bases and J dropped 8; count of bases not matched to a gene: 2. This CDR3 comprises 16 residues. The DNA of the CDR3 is TGTGCCAGCAGCTTGGCCGGGACTAGCGGGAGGGATGAGCAGTTCTTC. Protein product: CASSLAGTSGRDEQFF.

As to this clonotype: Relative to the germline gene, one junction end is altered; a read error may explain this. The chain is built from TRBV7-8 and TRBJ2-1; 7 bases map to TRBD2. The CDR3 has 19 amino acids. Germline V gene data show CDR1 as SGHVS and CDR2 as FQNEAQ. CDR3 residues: CASVLKFGRLGETYNEQSF. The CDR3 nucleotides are TGTGCCAGCGTCTTAAAGTTCGGGAGGCTGGGAGAAACCTACAATGAGCAGTCCTTC.

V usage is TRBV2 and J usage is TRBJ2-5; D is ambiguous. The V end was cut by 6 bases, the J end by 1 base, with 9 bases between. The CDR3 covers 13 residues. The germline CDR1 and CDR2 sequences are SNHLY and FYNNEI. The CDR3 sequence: CASRQLLQETQYF. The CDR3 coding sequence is TGTGCCAGCAGACAGCTACTCCAAGAGACCCAGTACTTC.

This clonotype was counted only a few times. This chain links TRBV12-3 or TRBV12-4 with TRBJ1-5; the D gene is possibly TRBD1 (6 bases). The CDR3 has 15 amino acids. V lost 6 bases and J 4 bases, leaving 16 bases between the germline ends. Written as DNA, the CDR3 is TGTGCCAGCAGCTTGTTCGGGGGCCCGAATCAGCCCCAGCATTTT. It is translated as CASSLFGGPNQPQHF.

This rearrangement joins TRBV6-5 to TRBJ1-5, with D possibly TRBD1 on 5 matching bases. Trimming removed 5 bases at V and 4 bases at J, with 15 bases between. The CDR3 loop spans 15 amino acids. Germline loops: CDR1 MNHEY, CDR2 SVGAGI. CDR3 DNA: TGTGCCAGCAGTACTCTAGTCGAGGGGAATCAGCCCCAGCATTTT. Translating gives CASSTLVEGNQPQHF.

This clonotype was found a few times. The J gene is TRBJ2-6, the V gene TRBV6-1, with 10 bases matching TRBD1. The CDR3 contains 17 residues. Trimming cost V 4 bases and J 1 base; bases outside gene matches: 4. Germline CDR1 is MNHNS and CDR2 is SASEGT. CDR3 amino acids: CASSGRQGASGANVLTF. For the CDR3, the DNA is TGTGCCAGCAGTGGGAGACAGGGGGCTTCTGGGGCCAACGTCCTGACTTTC.

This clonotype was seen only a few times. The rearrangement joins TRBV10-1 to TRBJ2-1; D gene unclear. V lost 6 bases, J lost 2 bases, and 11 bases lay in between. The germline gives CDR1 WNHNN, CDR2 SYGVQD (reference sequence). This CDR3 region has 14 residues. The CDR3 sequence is CASSSSETYNEQFF. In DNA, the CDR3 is TGCGCCAGCAGCTCGTCGGAGACCTACAATGAGCAGTTCTTC.

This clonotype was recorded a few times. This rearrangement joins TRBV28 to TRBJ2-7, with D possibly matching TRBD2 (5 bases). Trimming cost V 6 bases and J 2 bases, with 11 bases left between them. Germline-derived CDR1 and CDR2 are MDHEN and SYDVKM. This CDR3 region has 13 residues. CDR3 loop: CASSTSDTYEQYV. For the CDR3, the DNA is TGTGCCAGCAGCACTAGTGATACCTACGAGCAGTACGTC.

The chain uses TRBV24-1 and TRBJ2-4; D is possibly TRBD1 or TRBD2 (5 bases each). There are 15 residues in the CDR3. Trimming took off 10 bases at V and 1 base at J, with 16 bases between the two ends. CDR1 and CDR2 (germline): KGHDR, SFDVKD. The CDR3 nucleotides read TGTGCCACTTCCGGGGCCGACGGGGCCAAAAACATTCAGTACTTC. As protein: CATSGADGAKNIQYF.

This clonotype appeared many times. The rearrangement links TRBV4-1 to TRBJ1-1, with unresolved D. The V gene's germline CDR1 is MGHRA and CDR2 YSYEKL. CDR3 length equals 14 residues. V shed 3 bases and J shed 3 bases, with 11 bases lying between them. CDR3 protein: CASSQKTRDTEAFF. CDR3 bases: TGCGCCAGCAGCCAGAAGACACGGGACACTGAAGCTTTCTTT.

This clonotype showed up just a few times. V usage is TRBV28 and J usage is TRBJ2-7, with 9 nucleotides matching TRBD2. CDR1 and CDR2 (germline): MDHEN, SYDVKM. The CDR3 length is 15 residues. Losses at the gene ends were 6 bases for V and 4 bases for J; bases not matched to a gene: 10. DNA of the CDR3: TGTGCCAGCAGAAGCCGCGGGGGGGCCCATTACGAGCAGTACTTC. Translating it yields CASRSRGGAHYEQYF.

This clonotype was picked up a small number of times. CDR3 sequence: CASSLGALQETQYF. CDR3 in DNA: TGTGCCAGCAGTCTAGGGGCTCTACAAGAGACCCAGTACTTC. V gene TRBV12-3 or TRBV12-4 combines with J gene TRBJ2-5; the D gene is possibly TRBD1 (5 bases). Trimming pared 5 bases from V and 2 bases from J, leaving 12 bases between. The CDR3 runs to 14 residues.